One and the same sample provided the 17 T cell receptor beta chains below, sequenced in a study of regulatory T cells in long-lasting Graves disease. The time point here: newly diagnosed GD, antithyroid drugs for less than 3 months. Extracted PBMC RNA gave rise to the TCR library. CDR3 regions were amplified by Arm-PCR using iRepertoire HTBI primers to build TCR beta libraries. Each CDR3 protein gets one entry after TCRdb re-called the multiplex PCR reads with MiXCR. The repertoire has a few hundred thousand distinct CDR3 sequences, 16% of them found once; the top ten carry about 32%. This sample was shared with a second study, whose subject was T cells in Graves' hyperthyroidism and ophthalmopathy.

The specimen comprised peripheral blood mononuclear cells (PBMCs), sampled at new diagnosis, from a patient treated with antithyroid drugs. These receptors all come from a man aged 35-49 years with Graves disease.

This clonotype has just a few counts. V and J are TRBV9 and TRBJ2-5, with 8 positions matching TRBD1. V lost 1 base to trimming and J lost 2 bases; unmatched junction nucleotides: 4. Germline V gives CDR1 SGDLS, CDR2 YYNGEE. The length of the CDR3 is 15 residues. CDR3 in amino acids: CASSVQTGAQETQYF. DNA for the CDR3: TGTGCCAGCAGCGTACAGACAGGGGCTCAAGAGACCCAGTACTTC.

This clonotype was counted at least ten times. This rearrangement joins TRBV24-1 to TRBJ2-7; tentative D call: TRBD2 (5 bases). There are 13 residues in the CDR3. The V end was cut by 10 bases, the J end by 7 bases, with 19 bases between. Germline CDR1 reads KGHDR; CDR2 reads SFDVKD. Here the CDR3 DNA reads TGTGCCACGTCAAGCCCGGGGAGTTATGAGCAGTACTTC. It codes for CATSSPGSYEQYF.

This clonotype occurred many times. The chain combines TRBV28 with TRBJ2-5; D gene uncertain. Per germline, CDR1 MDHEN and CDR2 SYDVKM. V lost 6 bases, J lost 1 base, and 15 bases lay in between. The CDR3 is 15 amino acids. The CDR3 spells CASRGIQLLQETQYF. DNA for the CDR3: TGTGCCAGCAGAGGAATACAACTACTCCAAGAGACCCAGTACTTC.

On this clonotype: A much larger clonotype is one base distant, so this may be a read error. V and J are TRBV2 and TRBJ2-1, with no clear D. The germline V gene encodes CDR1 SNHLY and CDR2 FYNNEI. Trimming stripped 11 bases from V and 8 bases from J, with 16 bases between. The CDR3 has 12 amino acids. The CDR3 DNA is TGTGCCGTTACCCTTAGGTGTGATGAGCAGTTCTTC. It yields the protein CAVTLRCDEQFF.

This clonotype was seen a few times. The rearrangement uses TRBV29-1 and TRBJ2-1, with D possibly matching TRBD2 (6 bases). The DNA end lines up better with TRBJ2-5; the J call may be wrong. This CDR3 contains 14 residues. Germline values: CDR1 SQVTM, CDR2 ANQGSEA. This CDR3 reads CSVPTGTYSETQYF. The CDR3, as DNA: TGCAGCGTTCCCACCGGGACTTACAGCGAGACCCAGTACTTC.

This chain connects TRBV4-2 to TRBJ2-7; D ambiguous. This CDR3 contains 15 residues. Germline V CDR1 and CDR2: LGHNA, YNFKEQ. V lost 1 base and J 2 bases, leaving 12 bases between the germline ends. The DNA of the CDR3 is TGTGCCAGCAGCCAAGGTGGACGTCGAGCCTACGAGCAGTACTTC. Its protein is CASSQGGRRAYEQYF.

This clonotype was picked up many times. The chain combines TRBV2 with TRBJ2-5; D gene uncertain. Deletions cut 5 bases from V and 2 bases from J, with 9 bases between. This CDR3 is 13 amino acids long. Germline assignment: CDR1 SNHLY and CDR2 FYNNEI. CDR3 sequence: CASSNNYQETQYF. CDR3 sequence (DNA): TGTGCCAGCAGTAACAACTATCAAGAGACCCAGTACTTC.

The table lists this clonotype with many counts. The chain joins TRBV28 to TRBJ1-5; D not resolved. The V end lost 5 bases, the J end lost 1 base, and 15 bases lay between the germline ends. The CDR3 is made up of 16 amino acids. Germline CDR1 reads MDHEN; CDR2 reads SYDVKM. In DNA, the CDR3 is TGTGCCAGCAGTCGATTCGTCGGCGGGAGCAATCAGCCCCAGCATTTT. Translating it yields CASSRFVGGSNQPQHF.

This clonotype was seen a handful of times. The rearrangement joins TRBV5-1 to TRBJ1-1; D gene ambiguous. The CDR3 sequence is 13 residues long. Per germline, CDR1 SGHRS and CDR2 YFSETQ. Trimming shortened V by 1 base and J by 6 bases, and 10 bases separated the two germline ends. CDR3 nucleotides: TGCGCCAGCAGCTTGAATTCTCTTCCTGAAGCTTTCTTT. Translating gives CASSLNSLPEAFF.

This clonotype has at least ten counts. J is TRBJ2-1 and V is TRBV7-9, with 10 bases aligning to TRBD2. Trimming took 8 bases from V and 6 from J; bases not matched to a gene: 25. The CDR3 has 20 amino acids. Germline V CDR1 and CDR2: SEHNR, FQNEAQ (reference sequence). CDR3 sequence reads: CASCHPKLERGGIASNEQFF. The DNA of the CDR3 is TGTGCCAGCTGCCACCCCAAGTTGGAGCGGGGGGGCATCGCCTCCAATGAGCAGTTCTTC.

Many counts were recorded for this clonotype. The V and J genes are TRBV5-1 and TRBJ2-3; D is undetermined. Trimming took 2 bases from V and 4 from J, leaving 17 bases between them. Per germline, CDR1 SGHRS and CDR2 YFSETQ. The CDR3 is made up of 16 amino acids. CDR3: CASSLNQASRADTQYF. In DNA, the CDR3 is TGCGCCAGCAGCTTAAACCAGGCGAGTCGCGCAGATACGCAGTATTTT.

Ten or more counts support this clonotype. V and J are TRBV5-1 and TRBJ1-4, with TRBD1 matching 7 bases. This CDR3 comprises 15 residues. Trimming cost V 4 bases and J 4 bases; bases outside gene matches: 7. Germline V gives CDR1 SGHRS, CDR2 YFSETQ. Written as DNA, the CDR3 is TGCGCCAGCAGCAAGGAAACAGGGGTTAATGAAAAACTGTTTTTT. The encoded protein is CASSKETGVNEKLFF.

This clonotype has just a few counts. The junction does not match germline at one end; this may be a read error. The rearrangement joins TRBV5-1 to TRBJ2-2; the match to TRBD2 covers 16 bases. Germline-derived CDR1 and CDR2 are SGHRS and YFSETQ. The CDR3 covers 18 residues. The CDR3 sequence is CASSPGTSGGAGTGELFF. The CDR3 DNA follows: TGTGCCAGCAGCCCTGGGACTAGCGGGGGGGCCGGGACCGGGGAGCTGTTTTTT.

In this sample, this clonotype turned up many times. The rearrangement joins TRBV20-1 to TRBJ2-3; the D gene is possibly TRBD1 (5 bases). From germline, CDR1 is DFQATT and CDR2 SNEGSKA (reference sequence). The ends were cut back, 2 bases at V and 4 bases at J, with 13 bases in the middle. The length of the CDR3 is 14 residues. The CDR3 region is CSARPLGAADTQYF. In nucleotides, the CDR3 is TGCAGTGCTAGACCGCTAGGGGCGGCAGATACGCAGTATTTT.

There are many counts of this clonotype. The CDR3 protein is CASSLSEIQPQHF. The CDR3 nucleotides are TGTGCCAGCAGCTTGTCAGAAATTCAGCCCCAGCATTTT. The chain is built from TRBV11-2 and TRBJ1-5; D gene unclear. The CDR3 sequence is 13 residues long. From germline, CDR1 is SGHAT and CDR2 FQNNGV. The germline V and J ends were trimmed by 3 bases and 6 bases, with 9 bases remaining between them.

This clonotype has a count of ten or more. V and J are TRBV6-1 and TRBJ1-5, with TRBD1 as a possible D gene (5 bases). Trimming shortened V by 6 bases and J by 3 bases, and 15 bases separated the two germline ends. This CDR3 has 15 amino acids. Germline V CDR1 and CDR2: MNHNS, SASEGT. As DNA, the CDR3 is TGTGCCAGCAGATCCGGACACCCCTACAATCAGCCCCAGCATTTT. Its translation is CASRSGHPYNQPQHF.

CDR3 in amino acids: CASSHSPGQETQYF. DNA of the CDR3: TGCGCCAGCAGCCATTCGCCGGGACAAGAGACCCAGTACTTC. The chain carries TRBV5-1 and TRBJ2-5; a weak D match, TRBD2 (5 bases). V lost 4 bases to trimming and J lost 2 bases, with 12 bases between them. The V gene's germline CDR1 is SGHRS and CDR2 YFSETQ. This CDR3 spans 14 amino acids.